These 8 T cell receptor beta chains originate from one sample sequenced in a study of blood T cell repertoires in COVID-19. Profiling relied on immunoSEQ multiplex PCR, and the TCRdb table lists in-frame clones only, not all of them. The data contain around 200,000 clones, approximately 86% of them singletons. Source material: peripheral blood. These receptor sequences come from a man aged 40-49 years with active or convalescent COVID-19.

V usage is TRBV28 and J usage is TRBJ1-2; D is ambiguous. Germline lookup yields CDR1 MDHEN and CDR2 SYDVKM. The CDR3 length is 13 residues. Trimming took off 2 bases at V and 10 bases at J, with 14 bases between the two ends. Written as DNA, the CDR3 is TGTGCCAGCAGTTTAAGGCAGGCTATAGTCTACACCTTC. This gives the protein CASSLRQAIVYTF.

The chain is built from TRBV7-2 and TRBJ1-2; D remains unclear. Deletions cut 1 base from V and 6 bases from J, with 9 bases between. Germline-derived CDR1 and CDR2 are SGHTA and FQGNSA. The CDR3 covers 13 residues. The CDR3 bases are TGTGCCAGCAGCTTAGGCGGGAGGAATGGCTACACCTTC. It codes for CASSLGGRNGYTF.

The rearrangement joins TRBV5-8 to TRBJ1-5; D uncertain. V was pared by 0 bases and J by 6 bases, with 13 bases between. Per germline, CDR1 SGHTS and CDR2 YDEGEE. CDR3 length equals 15 residues. The CDR3 is CASSLGASLGQPQHF. The CDR3 DNA sequence: TGTGCCAGCAGCTTGGGGGCCAGCTTGGGTCAGCCCCAGCATTTT.

V and J are TRBV28 and TRBJ1-2, with 9 bases identical to TRBD1. CDR1 is MDHEN and CDR2 is SYDVKM in the germline V gene. This CDR3 spans 14 amino acids. V dropped 2 bases and J dropped 8; count of bases not matched to a gene: 6. CDR3 region: CASSLRWDRVGYTF. The CDR3 DNA is TGTGCCAGCAGTTTACGATGGGACAGGGTAGGCTACACCTTC.

The chain recombines TRBV5-4 with TRBJ1-4; tentative D call: TRBD1 (5 bases). V was clipped by 2 bases and J by 4 bases, with 9 bases between them. This CDR3 is 14 amino acids long. Germline V lookup: CDR1 SGHNT, CDR2 YYREEE (reference sequence). The CDR3 is CASSFGGDNEKLFF. Written as DNA, the CDR3 is TGTGCCAGCAGCTTCGGGGGGGATAATGAAAAACTGTTTTTT.

The chain combines TRBV6-5 with TRBJ2-1, with TRBD2 as a possible D gene (5 bases). The CDR3 covers 13 residues. With 6 bases removed from V and 7 bases from J, the gap between germline ends came to 13 bases. Germline V gene lookup returns CDR1 MNHEY and CDR2 SVGAGI. CDR3 nucleotide sequence: TGTGCCAGCAGGGTAACTAGTCCTAATGAGCAGTTCTTC. Its translation is CASRVTSPNEQFF.

This chain joins TRBV3-1 (or the pseudogene TRBV3-2) and TRBJ2-1, with TRBD1 identical over 12 bases. This CDR3 has 15 residues. Germline CDR1 LGHDT, CDR2 YNNKEL (reference sequence). The junction had 3 bases not matched to a gene; V was cut back by 4 bases and J by 5 bases. The CDR3 here is CASSPRDRGHNEQFF. CDR3 DNA sequence: TGTGCCAGCAGCCCCCGGGACAGGGGGCACAATGAGCAGTTCTTC.

V is TRBV11-3 and J is TRBJ1-2, with TRBD1 matching 7 bases. CDR3 size: 13 residues. Germline assignment: CDR1 SGHNT and CDR2 YENEEA. After removal of 5 bases from V and 6 bases from J, the junction contained 6 bases not matched to a gene. The CDR3: CASSRITGDGYTF. The CDR3 nucleotides are TGTGCCAGCAGCCGGATTACAGGGGATGGCTACACCTTC.